This T cell receptor (beta chain) is from a study of identical twins. Study-level findings and limits: Twin pairs had excess sharing that was weaker in beta out-of-frame sequences. Models underpredicted monozygotic twin sharing of out-of-frame TCR alpha. Invariant MAIT and iNKT cells could partly confound zero-insertion analyses. Among out-of-frame alpha sequences shared by twins, low generation probability occurred in excess.

TCRdb redid the calling of the 5' RACE reads with MiXCR, one entry per CDR3 protein. Altogether under 500,000 distinct CDR3 sequences are present, 13% to 15% being singletons, with the ten largest covering 0.95% to 1%. Concerning this clonotype: Its matching antigen is unknown.

This CDR3 comprises 19 residues. V was pared by 5 bases and J by 1 base, with 11 bases of the junction left unmatched. Germline values: CDR1 LNHDA, CDR2 SQIVND (reference sequence). This same sample was also part of a study on yellow fever vaccine responses in identical twins.

The sequenced sample consisted of CD4+ T cells sorted from blood. This TCR derives from a woman aged 18-30 years in good health. The chain joins TRBV19 to TRBJ2-6; TRBD2 matches 10 bases. The CDR3 sequence is CASSVWIAGLASGANVLTF. CDR3 DNA sequence: TGTGCCAGTAGTGTATGGATCGCGGGACTAGCGTCTGGGGCCAACGTCCTGACTTTC.